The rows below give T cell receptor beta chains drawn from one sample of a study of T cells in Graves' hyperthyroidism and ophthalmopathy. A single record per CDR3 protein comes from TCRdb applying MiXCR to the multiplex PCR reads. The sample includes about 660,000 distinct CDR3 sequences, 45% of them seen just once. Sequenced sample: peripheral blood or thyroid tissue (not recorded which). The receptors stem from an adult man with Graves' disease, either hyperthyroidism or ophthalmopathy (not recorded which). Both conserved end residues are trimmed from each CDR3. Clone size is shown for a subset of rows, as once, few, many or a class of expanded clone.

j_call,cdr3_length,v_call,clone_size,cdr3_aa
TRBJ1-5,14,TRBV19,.,ASKEDRGPGNQPQH
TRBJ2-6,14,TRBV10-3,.,AISESGGSGANVLT
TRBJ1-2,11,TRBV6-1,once,AISEGAGPGYT
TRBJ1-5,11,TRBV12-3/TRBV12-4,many,ASSLGTAAPQH
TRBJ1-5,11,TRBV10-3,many,AISETVGQPQH
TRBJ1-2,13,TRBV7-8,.,ASSFPQGRGYGYT
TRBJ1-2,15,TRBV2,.,ASRGPVRFGANYGYT
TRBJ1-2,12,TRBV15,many,ATSRDQGLDGYT
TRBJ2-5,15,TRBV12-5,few,ASGLDRWGDTQETQY
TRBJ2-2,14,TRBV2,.,ASSDSDRAGTGELF
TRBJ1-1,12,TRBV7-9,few,ASSPRAGGTEAF
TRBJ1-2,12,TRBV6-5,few,ASSYSRGGYGYT
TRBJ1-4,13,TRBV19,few,ASNPAGTDSEKLF